The rows below give T cell receptor beta chains drawn from one sample of a study of T-cell reconstitution after alpha-beta-depleted transplantation in children. From the PCR reads, TCRdb called clonotypes with MiXCR, one entry per CDR3 protein. In the table there are about 690,000 distinct CDR3 sequences, around 16% of which are singletons. The starting material was PBMCs from the stem cell graft donor, obtained from the stem cell graft. Receptors were obtained from a human donor who donated a stem cell graft to a child with acute myeloid leukemia. Each CDR3 is given with its conserved first and last residue.

j_call: TRBJ2-5; v_call: TRBV24-1; cdr3_aa: CATSDTTGRYQETQYF
j_call: TRBJ2-7; v_call: TRBV20-1; cdr3_aa: CSARDLSGGRKEQYF
j_call: TRBJ2-1; v_call: TRBV24-1; cdr3_aa: CATTGSSYNEQFF
j_call: TRBJ1-5; v_call: TRBV6-5; cdr3_aa: CASCLGVGQPQHF
j_call: TRBJ2-5; v_call: TRBV12-3/TRBV12-4; cdr3_aa: CASSSSTVETQYF
j_call: TRBJ2-5; v_call: TRBV20-1; cdr3_aa: CSANQRGSQETQYF
j_call: TRBJ2-7; v_call: TRBV20-1; cdr3_aa: CSAPGTGGPFYEQYF
j_call: TRBJ1-3; v_call: TRBV20-1; cdr3_aa: CSARREGPYSGNTIYF
j_call: TRBJ2-3; v_call: TRBV20-1; cdr3_aa: CSARSGSGGVDTQYF
j_call: TRBJ1-5; v_call: TRBV12-3/TRBV12-4; cdr3_aa: CASSSFGGNQPQHF
j_call: TRBJ1-3; v_call: TRBV5-6; cdr3_aa: CASSLGQLGNTIYF
j_call: TRBJ1-2; v_call: TRBV29-1; cdr3_aa: CSVEEENGYTF
j_call: TRBJ2-1; v_call: TRBV7-9; cdr3_aa: CASSPRPGTRGYNEQFF
j_call: TRBJ2-3; v_call: TRBV29-1; cdr3_aa: CSVDGRLAGGTSSTDTQYF
j_call: TRBJ2-1; v_call: TRBV7-9; cdr3_aa: CASSSTGTGYNEQFF
j_call: TRBJ1-2; v_call: TRBV7-9; cdr3_aa: CASSLARRGKGGYTF
j_call: TRBJ1-5; v_call: TRBV29-1; cdr3_aa: CSAASLRPQHF
j_call: TRBJ2-7; v_call: TRBV9; cdr3_aa: CASSVQTGDSGEQYF
j_call: TRBJ1-1; v_call: TRBV4-2; cdr3_aa: CASSQEVSTRNTEAFF
j_call: TRBJ2-1; v_call: TRBV25-1; cdr3_aa: CASRAEGGEQFF
j_call: TRBJ1-5; v_call: TRBV5-1; cdr3_aa: CASSSPPGRNQPQHF
j_call: TRBJ2-3; v_call: TRBV9; cdr3_aa: CASSAAGGPPDTQYF
j_call: TRBJ2-2; v_call: TRBV5-5; cdr3_aa: CASSGDRANTGELFF
j_call: TRBJ1-1; v_call: TRBV20-1; cdr3_aa: CSARIPGQGDTEAFF
j_call: TRBJ1-2; v_call: TRBV7-2; cdr3_aa: CASSAQGEVLSNGYTF
j_call: TRBJ2-7; v_call: TRBV6-1; cdr3_aa: CASSRTGGGTYEQYF
j_call: TRBJ2-1; v_call: TRBV5-6; cdr3_aa: CASSWGRNEQFF
j_call: TRBJ2-1; v_call: TRBV15; cdr3_aa: CATSRDLDRYNEQFF
j_call: TRBJ2-2; v_call: TRBV7-2; cdr3_aa: CASSLFPEGSTGELFF
j_call: TRBJ1-2; v_call: TRBV29-1; cdr3_aa: CSVAQGPHSNYGYTF
j_call: TRBJ2-1; v_call: TRBV7-7; cdr3_aa: CASSLVGGRGPDEQFF
j_call: TRBJ2-1; v_call: TRBV7-3; cdr3_aa: CASSWLLADEQFF
j_call: TRBJ2-7; v_call: TRBV25-1; cdr3_aa: CASSEWNEQYF
j_call: TRBJ2-4; v_call: TRBV6-5; cdr3_aa: CASSYFADESTQYF
j_call: TRBJ2-1; v_call: TRBV24-1; cdr3_aa: CATSDGTGKRYNEQFF
j_call: TRBJ2-3; v_call: TRBV9; cdr3_aa: CASSGRTSSTDTQYF
j_call: TRBJ1-5; v_call: TRBV4-2; cdr3_aa: CASSQEAALENQPQHF
j_call: TRBJ2-7; v_call: TRBV5-1; cdr3_aa: CASSGDTLSEQYF
j_call: TRBJ1-2; v_call: TRBV28; cdr3_aa: CASSFEGLRYGYTF
j_call: TRBJ1-4; v_call: TRBV5-1; cdr3_aa: CASSLGGGATNEKLFF
j_call: TRBJ2-1; v_call: TRBV4-1; cdr3_aa: CASSQAEGGRNEQFF
j_call: TRBJ2-2; v_call: TRBV7-3; cdr3_aa: CASSLRGGRDTGELFF
j_call: TRBJ1-6; v_call: TRBV20-1; cdr3_aa: CSASGTASYNSPLHF
j_call: TRBJ2-5; v_call: TRBV12-3/TRBV12-4; cdr3_aa: CASSSSVRSATQYF
j_call: TRBJ2-7; v_call: TRBV20-1; cdr3_aa: CSLAGQGIYGQYF
j_call: TRBJ2-7; v_call: TRBV2; cdr3_aa: CASTYYEQYF
j_call: TRBJ2-3; v_call: TRBV7-9; cdr3_aa: CASSPMLAVSTDTQYF
j_call: TRBJ2-7; v_call: TRBV27; cdr3_aa: CASSPEVLPSEQYF
j_call: TRBJ2-5; v_call: TRBV6-2/TRBV6-3; cdr3_aa: CASSPVALQETQYF
j_call: TRBJ2-2; v_call: TRBV11-2; cdr3_aa: CASTQPGQGLNTGELFF
j_call: TRBJ1-5; v_call: TRBV20-1; cdr3_aa: CSAREGYNQPQHF
j_call: TRBJ2-3; v_call: TRBV7-2; cdr3_aa: CASSALFLGAGDTQYF
j_call: TRBJ2-1; v_call: TRBV4-3; cdr3_aa: CASSQEVIYEQFF
j_call: TRBJ2-2; v_call: TRBV12-3/TRBV12-4; cdr3_aa: CASTPGSPAGELFF
j_call: TRBJ1-2; v_call: TRBV5-6; cdr3_aa: CASSLVQGDYTF
j_call: TRBJ1-1; v_call: TRBV6-9; cdr3_aa: CASSFLGQGHEAFF
j_call: TRBJ2-3; v_call: TRBV25-1; cdr3_aa: CASSPAGGRSSDTQYF
j_call: TRBJ2-3; v_call: TRBV20-1; cdr3_aa: CSAPPAGGADTQYF
j_call: TRBJ2-3; v_call: TRBV15; cdr3_aa: CASASGGTDTQYF